The sequence of this TCR beta chain was determined in a study of T-cell reconstitution after alpha-beta-depleted transplantation in children. Unique molecular identifiers were used in preparing the TCRbeta library. Using its own MiXCR run on the PCR reads, TCRdb lists one record per CDR3 protein. The sample shows roughly 17,000 distinct CDR3 sequences, 12% of them seen only once. Germline V CDR1 and CDR2: SGHRS, YFSETQ. The CDR3 consists of 16 residues. Trimming pared 2 bases from V and 9 bases from J, leaving 21 bases between. The input for sequencing was PBMCs, mostly from graft donor cells, taken 180 days after TCRalphabeta/CD19-depleted stem cell transplant. The TCR originated in a boy less than two years old who had a stem cell transplant for Wiskott-Aldrich syndrome, so the T cells may come from the graft donor. The genes are TRBV5-1 and TRBJ2-1; D possibly corresponds to TRBD1 (6 bases). The CDR3 reads CASSFPPGTTGSEQFF. As DNA, the CDR3 is TGCGCCAGCAGCTTTCCTCCCGGGACAACAGGGAGTGAGCAGTTCTTC.